This TCR beta chain was obtained from a study of response to subunit inactivated influenza vaccine. Study-level findings and limits: Each seasonal influenza vaccination recruits few new T cells, the authors suggested.

TCRdb reprocessed the RT-PCR reads via MiXCR and lists one record per CDR3 protein. The data contain under 500,000 distinct CDR3 sequences, about a tenth of them singletons. This clonotype was observed many times. The antigen is undetermined. Germline lookup yields CDR1 MNHNS and CDR2 SASEGT. Trimming took off 7 bases at V and 3 bases at J, with 18 bases between the two ends. This CDR3 is built from 15 residues. This TCR came from a man aged 50-59 years who received an inactivated influenza vaccine. The sample consisted of PBMCs from blood, taken 45 days after vaccination. The rearrangement links TRBV6-1 to TRBJ1-2; TRBD1 might be the D (5 bases). CDR3 sequence reads: CASTTVTQGDYGYTF. The CDR3 nucleotides read TGTGCCAGCACCACGGTAACTCAAGGGGACTATGGCTACACCTTC.